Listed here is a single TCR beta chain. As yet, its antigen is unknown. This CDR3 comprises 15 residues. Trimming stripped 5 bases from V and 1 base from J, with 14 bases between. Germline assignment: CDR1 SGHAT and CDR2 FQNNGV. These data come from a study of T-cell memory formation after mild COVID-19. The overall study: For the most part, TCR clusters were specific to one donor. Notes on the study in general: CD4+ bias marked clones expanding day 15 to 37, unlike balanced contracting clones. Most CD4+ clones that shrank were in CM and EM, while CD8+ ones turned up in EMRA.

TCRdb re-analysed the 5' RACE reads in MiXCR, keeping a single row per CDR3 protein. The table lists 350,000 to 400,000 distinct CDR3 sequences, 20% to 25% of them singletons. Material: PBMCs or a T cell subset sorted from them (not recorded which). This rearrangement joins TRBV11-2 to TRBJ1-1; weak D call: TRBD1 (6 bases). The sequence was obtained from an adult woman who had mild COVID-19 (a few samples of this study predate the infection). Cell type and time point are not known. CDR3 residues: CASSLQPTGNTEAFF. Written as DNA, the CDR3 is TGTGCCAGCAGCCTACAACCGACAGGGAACACTGAAGCTTTCTTT.